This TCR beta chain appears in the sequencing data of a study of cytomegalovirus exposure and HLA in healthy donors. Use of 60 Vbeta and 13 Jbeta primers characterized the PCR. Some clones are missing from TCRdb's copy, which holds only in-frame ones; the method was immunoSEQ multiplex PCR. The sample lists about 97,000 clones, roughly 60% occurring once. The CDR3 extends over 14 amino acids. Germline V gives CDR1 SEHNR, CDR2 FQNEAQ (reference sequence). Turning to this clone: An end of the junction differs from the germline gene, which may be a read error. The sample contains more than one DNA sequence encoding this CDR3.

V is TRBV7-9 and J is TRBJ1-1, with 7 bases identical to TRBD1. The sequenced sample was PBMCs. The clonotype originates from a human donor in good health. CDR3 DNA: TGTGCCAGCAGCCGGTACCAGGGGGTAACTGAAGCCTTCTTT. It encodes CASSRYQGVTEAFF.